Given below is one T cell receptor (beta chain) in context. Antigen specificity is unknown. These data come from a study of Ad26.COV2.S vaccination and SARS-CoV-2 variants. The V end was cut by 0 bases, the J end by 5 bases, with 9 bases between. From germline, CDR1 is SGHRS and CDR2 YFSETQ. The CDR3 extends over 13 amino acids. Sequenced by immunoSEQ multiplex PCR; TCRdb stores in-frame clones only, minus some. Of some 370,000 clones listed, approximately 83% are singletons. Indicated treatment: roughly 20 received Ad26.COV2.S at low or high dose, single or two shots; about 5 received placebo; per-sample allocation not given. Samples were taken on day 63 after the first vaccine or placebo injection. Study-level results: Participants given vaccine showed non-spike TCR breadth similar to that of placebo recipients.

The sequenced sample was peripheral blood, obtained in a trial of Ad26.COV2.S vaccine versus placebo. This TCR derives from a person between 18 and 59 years old who received the Ad26.COV2.S COVID-19 vaccine or a placebo. This chain joins TRBV5-1 and TRBJ2-7; TRBD1 might be the D (5 bases). CDR3 bases: TGCGCCAGCAGCTTGGGACAGAAAAACGAGCAGTACTTC. Translating gives CASSLGQKNEQYF.